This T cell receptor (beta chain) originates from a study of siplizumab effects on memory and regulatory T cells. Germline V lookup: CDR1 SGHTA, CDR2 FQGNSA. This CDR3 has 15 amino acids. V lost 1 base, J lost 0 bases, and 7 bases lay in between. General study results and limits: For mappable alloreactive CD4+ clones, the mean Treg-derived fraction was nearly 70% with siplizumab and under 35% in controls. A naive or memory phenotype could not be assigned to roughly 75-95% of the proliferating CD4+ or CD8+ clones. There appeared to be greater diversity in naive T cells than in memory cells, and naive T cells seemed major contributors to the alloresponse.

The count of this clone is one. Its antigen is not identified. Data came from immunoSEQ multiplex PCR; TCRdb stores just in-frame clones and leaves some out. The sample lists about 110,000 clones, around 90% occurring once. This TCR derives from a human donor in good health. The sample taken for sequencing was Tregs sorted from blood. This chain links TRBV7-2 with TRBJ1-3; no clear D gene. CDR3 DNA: TGTGCCAGCAGCTTAGGACCGAGCTCTGGAAACACCATATATTTT. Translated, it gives CASSLGPSSGNTIYF.